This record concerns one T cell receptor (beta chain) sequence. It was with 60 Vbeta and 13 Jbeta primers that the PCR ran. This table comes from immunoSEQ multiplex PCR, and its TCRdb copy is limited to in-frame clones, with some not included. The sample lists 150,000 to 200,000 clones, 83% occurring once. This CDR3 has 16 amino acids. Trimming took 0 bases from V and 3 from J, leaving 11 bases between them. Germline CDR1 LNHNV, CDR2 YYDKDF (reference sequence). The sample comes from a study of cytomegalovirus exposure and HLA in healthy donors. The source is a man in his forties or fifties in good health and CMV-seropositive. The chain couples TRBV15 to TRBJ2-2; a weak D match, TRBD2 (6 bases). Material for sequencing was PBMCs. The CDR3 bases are TGTGCCACCAGCAGAGAGTCTAGCGCGTACACCGGGGAGCTGTTTTTT. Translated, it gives CATSRESSAYTGELFF.